This TCR beta chain was identified during a study of OX40 agonist ivuxolimab in advanced cancers. Study-wide points: Expanded clones tended on average to be more numerous among CD8+ T cells than CD4+.

The CDR3 length is 13 residues. The germline V and J ends were trimmed by 6 bases and 2 bases, with 11 bases remaining between them. Germline loops: CDR1 GTSNPN, CDR2 SVGIG (reference sequence). The table came from immunoSEQ multiplex PCR; TCRdb's copy has only in-frame clones and leaves some out. In the table there are approximately 71,000 clones, 82% of which are singletons. This clone was recorded many times. Its specificity is unknown. The J gene is TRBJ1-5, the V gene TRBV30; D is unclear. The TCR comes from an adult with an advanced solid tumor such as melanoma, head and neck, liver or kidney cancer. The sample consisted of CD4+ or CD8+ T cells sorted from blood, taken in a trial of the OX40 agonist ivuxolimab. CDR3 amino acids: CACRSPGNQPQHF. For the CDR3, the DNA is TGTGCCTGTAGGTCCCCAGGCAATCAGCCCCAGCATTTT.